Here is one T cell receptor beta chain with its context. This clone was detected only a few times. The antigen this receptor binds is unknown. Base quality data are lacking; no much larger clone is found one base away. The collaborating institutions used their own protocols to collect whole blood in K2EDTA tubes. For TCRbeta analysis, collaborators shipped samples as frozen whole blood, isolated PBMCs, or DNA extracted from either of those sample types. The immunoSEQ Assay, a bias-controlled multiplex PCR, was used to amplify TCRbeta CDR3 regions from genomic DNA. The study's processing was this. The number of nucleated cells in each sample was estimated by amplification of reference gene primers within the assay. Sequence reads were collapsed and filtered to measure the absolute abundance of every unique TCRbeta CDR3 rearrangement. For each sample, productive Simpson clonality was calculated as the square root of Simpson's diversity index over productive rearrangements. TCRdb mirrors the immuneACCESS table, restricted to in-frame sequences. Some clones are absent from its copies; in checked studies, under half trace to an unresolved V gene, and the reason for the others is unknown. D and trimming were read from the DNA, whereas the V and J calls and clone size are those reported in that table. For this sample the table gives about 68,000 clones, of which over 75% were detected only once. The top ten clonotypes cover 6.6% of the sample.

This record comes from a study of blood T cell repertoires in COVID-19 (dated by TCRdb to the early 2020s). As for the study more broadly: Collaborator samples came from the United States, Italy and Spain and covered acute and convalescent phases of COVID-19. The material from the prospective study consisted of cDNA or gDNA derived from T cells, B-cell-depleted T cells, or PBMCs. Subjects who had been exposed to COVID-19, were actively infected with it, or had recovered from it provided the deeply sampled blood TCRbeta repertoires that made up the dataset. The repertoires were released in a freely available public database meant as a resource for research on the immune response to SARS-CoV-2. Samples were obtained from the ongoing ImmuneRACE study (first 160 participants) and from over a thousand subjects provided by 6 global collaborators. A de-identified subject ID, COVID-19 status, age in years and sex were almost always included in the sample metadata. Where available, HLA class I and class II types were obtained from metadata supplied by the sample provider rather than from assay-based typing. Beyond this particular receptor, the publication reports: The quantity of clinical and demographic metadata differed by source and by participant and was supplied without curation.

The receptor was derived from a man in his forties or fifties with active COVID-19. The specimen sequenced was peripheral blood.

The CDR3 region reads CASGLAGAGGDEQYF. At the DNA level, the sequence is TGTGCCAGCGGACTAGCGGGAGCCGGGGGGGACGAGCAGTACTTC. In this chain, TRBV28 is recombined with TRBJ2-7; TRBD2 fits 13 bases in the junction. After removal of 8 bases from V and 5 bases from J, the junction retains 9 bases not matched to a gene. Including cysteine and phenylalanine, the CDR3 has 15 amino acids. Only the CDR3 DNA is retained, 45 bases long and in frame from the first base. The CDR1 and CDR2 encoded by the germline V gene are MDHEN and SYDVKM.